The clone carrying this T cell receptor (beta chain) was observed a handful of times. What it binds is unknown. This entry comes from a study of CD4 T cells in relation to SARS-CoV-2 and coronaviruses. The overall study: ViraFEST: approximately 10-day antigen culture of PBMCs, then TCR beta CDR3 sequencing. Controls used an HIV-1 Nef peptide pool or no peptide.

Sequenced by immunoSEQ multiplex PCR; TCRdb stores in-frame clones only, minus some. The repertoire holds tens of thousands of clones, with 76% as singletons. CD4+ T cells from unexposed donors were obtained before the COVID-19 pandemic (2011-2018). After ten to eleven days of culture, CD4+ T cells were isolated. As cell numbers allowed, unexposed-donor CD4+ T cells faced SARS-CoV-2 S/N and four cold-coronavirus spikes. Half the medium was replaced with IL-2 medium on days 3 and 7. V was pared by 7 bases and J by 6 bases, with 19 bases between. The CDR3 runs 14 residues. The germline V gene encodes CDR1 LNHDA and CDR2 SQIVND (reference sequence).

The specimen sequenced was CD4+ T cells from PBMCs, cultured in vitro. The chain joins TRBV19 to TRBJ2-7, with a tentative D call TRBD2 (6 bases). The source of this sequence is a human donor in good health. The CDR3 region is CASKLWGDDAEQYF. The CDR3, as DNA: TGTGCCAGTAAGTTGTGGGGGGATGACGCCGAGCAGTACTTC.